This T cell receptor beta chain was identified in a study of cytomegalovirus exposure and HLA in healthy donors. The CDR3 loop spans 13 amino acids. After removal of 5 bases from V and 5 bases from J, the junction contained 3 bases not matched to a gene. The germline CDR1 and CDR2 sequences are GTSNPN and SVGIG (reference sequence). Sequencing was performed with immunoSEQ multiplex PCR; in TCRdb, only in-frame clones are kept and a portion is missing. The data show 220,000 or so clones, about 90% seen once. The genes are TRBV30 and TRBJ2-3; the match to TRBD1 covers 11 bases. The receptor comes from a woman aged 18-30 years in good health and CMV-seronegative. The sample taken for sequencing was PBMCs. The CDR3 bases are TGTGCCTGGGGACAGGGGGCGGGAGATACGCAGTATTTT. As protein: CAWGQGAGDTQYF.